The TCR beta chain under discussion was sequenced for a study of early T cells in non-severe SARS-CoV-2 infection. The wider study: The chains were unpaired, and the sequenced material was bulk RNA from unsorted whole blood.

Individual cDNA molecules were tagged with unique molecular identifiers, the study reported. In TCRdb, the 5' RACE reads were re-called with MiXCR into one record per CDR3 protein. The top ten clones hold more than 4.5% of a sample with some 28,000 distinct CDR3 sequences, around 5.4% of them seen once. CDR1 is MDHEN, CDR2 SYDVKM, per germline. V lost 4 bases and J lost 0, with 7 bases in between. This CDR3 comprises 14 residues. This clonotype was counted a few times. Its antigen is as yet unknown. General study results and limits: Missing private and CD4 specificities, VDJdb matching favored anti-spike CD8 responses.

Sequencing was done on a sample of whole blood. The chain has TRBV28 and TRBJ2-4; weak D call: TRBD2 (6 bases). This TCR derives from an adult who was a healthcare worker with PCR-confirmed SARS-CoV-2 infection or an uninfected control (not recorded which). The CDR3 region has the DNA TGTGCCAGCAGTTCGGGACTAGCCAAAAACATTCAGTACTTC. Protein sequence: CASSSGLAKNIQYF.